This TCR beta chain appears in the sequencing data of a study of cytomegalovirus exposure and HLA in healthy donors. The donors belonged to the approximately 120-subject validation cohort, separate from the roughly 650-subject first cohort. In its sample, this clone was seen once. Trimming stripped 2 bases from V and 0 bases from J, with 6 bases between. Germline CDR1 is SGHRS and CDR2 is YFSETQ. This CDR3 region has 13 residues. Some clones are missing from TCRdb's copy, which holds only in-frame ones; the method was immunoSEQ multiplex PCR. The sample yields about 100,000 clones, about 85% seen once.

The rearrangement links TRBV5-1 to TRBJ2-7; no firm D call. The sequence was obtained from a woman aged 18-29 years in good health and CMV-seronegative. Sequencing was carried out using PBMCs. CDR3 protein: CASSFAASYEQYF. CDR3 bases: TGCGCCAGCAGCTTCGCGGCCTCCTACGAGCAGTACTTC.